This TCR beta chain appears in the sequencing data of a study of T cell changes during pregnancy in multiple sclerosis. TCRdb's table, derived via immunoSEQ multiplex PCR, lists solely in-frame clones and lacks some. The table has 15,000 to 25,000 clones, around nine tenths seen once. Trimming took 1 base from V and 2 from J; bases not matched to a gene: 2. Per the germline V gene, CDR1 is SQVTM and CDR2 is ANQGSEA. This CDR3 comprises 14 residues. The chain is built from TRBV29-1 and TRBJ2-7; 10 bases match TRBD1. This TCR was sampled from a female donor in good health, enrolled as a control in a pregnancy study. Sequencing used CD8+ T cells from peripheral blood mononuclear cells, obtained after pregnancy. CDR3 sequence (DNA): TGCAGCGTTGAAGGTGGACAGGGGGCCTACGAGCAGTACTTC. It encodes CSVEGGQGAYEQYF.